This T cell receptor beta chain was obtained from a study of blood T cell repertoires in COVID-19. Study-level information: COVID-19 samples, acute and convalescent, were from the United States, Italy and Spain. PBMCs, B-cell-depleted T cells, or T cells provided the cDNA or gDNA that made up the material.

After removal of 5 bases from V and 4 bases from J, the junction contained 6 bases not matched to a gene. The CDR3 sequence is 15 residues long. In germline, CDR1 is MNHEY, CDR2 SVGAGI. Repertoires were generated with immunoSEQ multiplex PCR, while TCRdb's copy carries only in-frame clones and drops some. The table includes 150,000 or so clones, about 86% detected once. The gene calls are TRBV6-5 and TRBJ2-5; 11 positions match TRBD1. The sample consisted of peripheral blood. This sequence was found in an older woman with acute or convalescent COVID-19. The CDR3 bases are TGTGCCAGCAGTCTCTGGACAGGGGGCTCAGAGACCCAGTACTTC. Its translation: CASSLWTGGSETQYF.